The rows below give T cell receptor beta chains drawn from one sample of a study of shared clonotypes between healthy human individuals. The data were produced by immunoSEQ multiplex PCR, yet TCRdb's version contains in-frame clones alone and is incomplete. The repertoire holds about 99,000 clones, with around half as singletons. The material sequenced was PBMCs. These receptors were taken from a woman aged 40 to 49 in good health. Some clones in this sample may be carry-over from other donors' samples. CDR3s include the opening cysteine and the closing phenylalanine or tryptophan. D genes are given only for firm matches. Rows may omit the clone size; those that give it use once, few, many or a size class.

size	J	V	D	CDR3	DNA
.	TRBJ1-3	TRBV9	TRBD1	CASSVRGTGSGNTIYF	TGTGCCAGCAGCGTTAGGGGGACAGGCTCTGGAAACACCATATATTTT
.	TRBJ2-3	TRBV7-2	TRBD1	CASSTRGQTQYF	TGTGCCAGCAGCACCCGGGGACAGACGCAGTATTTT
many	TRBJ2-7	TRBV4-3	.	CASSQDIGAGFYEQYF	TGCGCCAGCAGCCAAGATATAGGTGCGGGGTTCTACGAGCAGTACTTC
.	TRBJ1-2	TRBV29-1	.	CSAGGGVYGYTF	TGCAGCGCCGGTGGGGGCGTCTATGGCTACACCTTC
.	TRBJ1-1	TRBV7-3	.	CASSLNPTRWGTEAFF	TGTGCCAGCAGCTTAAATCCGACTAGGTGGGGCACTGAAGCTTTCTTT
.	TRBJ2-1	TRBV27	.	CASGGGNEQFF	TGTGCCAGTGGAGGGGGCAATGAGCAGTTCTTC
.	TRBJ2-7	TRBV28	TRBD1	CASNNDRGYEQYF	TGTGCCAGCAACAACGACAGGGGCTACGAGCAGTACTTC
few	TRBJ1-1	TRBV30	.	CAWTTGRNTEAFF	TGTGCCTGGACAACGGGCCGGAACACTGAAGCTTTCTTT
.	TRBJ2-1	TRBV18	.	CASSPWAQYNEQFF	TGTGCCAGCTCGCCATGGGCACAGTACAATGAGCAGTTCTTC
many	TRBJ2-1	TRBV6-4	.	CASAPRESHNEQFF	TGTGCCAGCGCCCCCCGGGAGTCCCACAATGAGCAGTTCTTC
.	TRBJ2-5	TRBV28	TRBD1	CASSSPGQGWKETQYF	TGTGCCAGCAGTTCCCCGGGACAGGGCTGGAAAGAGACCCAGTACTTC
few	TRBJ1-1	TRBV2	.	CASSERGAGGTEAFF	TGTGCCAGCAGTGAAAGGGGGGCCGGGGGGACTGAAGCTTTCTTT
.	TRBJ2-1	TRBV30	.	CAWDRSANEQFF	TGTGCCTGGGACAGAAGCGCCAATGAGCAGTTCTTC
.	TRBJ2-6	TRBV30	.	CAWIGYSGANVLTF	TGTGCCTGGATCGGTTACTCTGGGGCCAACGTCCTGACTTTC
few	TRBJ2-7	TRBV4-1	TRBD2	CASSPRLAGDYEQYF	TGCGCCAGCAGCCCCCGACTAGCGGGGGACTACGAGCAGTACTTC
.	TRBJ1-2	TRBV10-3	.	CAISSASNYGYTF	TGTGCCATCAGTTCGGCTTCTAACTATGGCTACACCTTC
.	TRBJ2-1	TRBV6-5	TRBD1	CASSRTGTGNNEQFF	TGTGCCAGCAGCCGCACCGGGACAGGGAATAATGAGCAGTTCTTC
.	TRBJ2-3	TRBV7-8	.	CASSLEAHLDTQYF	TGTGCCAGCAGCTTAGAAGCGCACTTAGATACGCAGTATTTT
.	TRBJ1-1	TRBV2	.	CASSPWGGRNTEAFF	TGTGCCAGCAGTCCTTGGGGGGGCCGGAACACTGAAGCTTTCTTT
many	TRBJ1-2	TRBV4-2	.	CASSQQRANYGYTF	TGTGCCAGCAGCCAACAGAGAGCTAACTATGGCTACACCTTC
.	TRBJ2-7	TRBV27	TRBD2	CASSPWTSGYEQYF	TGTGCCAGCAGTCCGTGGACTAGCGGCTACGAGCAGTACTTC
many	TRBJ2-1	TRBV29-1	TRBD2	CSAHVGGSYNEQFF	TGCAGCGCCCACGTCGGGGGGTCCTACAATGAGCAGTTCTTC
many	TRBJ2-5	TRBV30	.	CAWTPQETQYF	TGTGCCTGGACGCCGCAAGAGACCCAGTACTTC
once	TRBJ2-1	TRBV9	.	CASSVTAGSYNEQFF	TGTGCCAGCAGCGTAACTGCAGGCTCCTACAATGAGCAGTTCTTC
.	TRBJ2-1	TRBV18	.	CASSPYRLARRDNEQFF	TGTGCCAGCTCACCATATCGGCTAGCCAGAAGGGACAATGAGCAGTTCTTC
few	TRBJ2-7	TRBV5-1	.	CASRGTVQALGEQYF	TGCGCCAGCAGGGGTACTGTGCAAGCCCTAGGCGAGCAGTACTTC
few	TRBJ2-1	TRBV10-1	TRBD2	CASSAGTSAYNEQFF	TGCGCCAGCAGTGCGGGGACTAGCGCATACAATGAGCAGTTCTTC
.	TRBJ2-7	TRBV25-1	.	CASSESRREQYF	TGTGCCAGCAGTGAAAGCCGCCGGGAGCAGTACTTC
.	TRBJ1-2	TRBV29-1	TRBD1	CSVRQGGDYGYTF	TGCAGCGTCCGACAGGGCGGTGACTATGGCTACACCTTC
few	TRBJ2-7	TRBV29-1	TRBD1	CSESRDRAAYEQYF	TGCAGCGAGAGCCGGGACAGGGCCGCCTACGAGCAGTACTTC
.	TRBJ1-2	TRBV28	.	CASREVERGADGYTF	TGTGCCAGCAGGGAGGTAGAAAGGGGCGCGGATGGCTACACCTTC
many	TRBJ2-1	TRBV28	TRBD2	CASTTTSGRNNEQFF	TGTGCCAGCACCACGACTAGCGGCCGAAACAATGAGCAGTTCTTC
.	TRBJ1-5	TRBV28	.	CASRRDLIQPQHF	TGTGCCAGCAGAAGGGACCTTATTCAGCCCCAGCATTTT
.	TRBJ2-3	TRBV28	.	CASRPTHLKREPQYF	TGTGCCAGCAGACCCACACACCTAAAAAGGGAACCGCAGTATTTT
.	TRBJ2-7	TRBV18	TRBD2	CASSPGTRGEQYF	TGTGCCAGCTCACCAGGGACTAGGGGGGAGCAGTACTTC
.	TRBJ2-5	TRBV30	TRBD1	CAWSRGRETQYF	TGTGCCTGGAGTAGGGGGCGAGAGACCCAGTACTTC
.	TRBJ2-4	TRBV7-9	.	CASSPSFRVGAKNIQYF	TGTGCCAGCAGCCCCTCTTTCAGGGTAGGGGCCAAAAACATTCAGTACTTC